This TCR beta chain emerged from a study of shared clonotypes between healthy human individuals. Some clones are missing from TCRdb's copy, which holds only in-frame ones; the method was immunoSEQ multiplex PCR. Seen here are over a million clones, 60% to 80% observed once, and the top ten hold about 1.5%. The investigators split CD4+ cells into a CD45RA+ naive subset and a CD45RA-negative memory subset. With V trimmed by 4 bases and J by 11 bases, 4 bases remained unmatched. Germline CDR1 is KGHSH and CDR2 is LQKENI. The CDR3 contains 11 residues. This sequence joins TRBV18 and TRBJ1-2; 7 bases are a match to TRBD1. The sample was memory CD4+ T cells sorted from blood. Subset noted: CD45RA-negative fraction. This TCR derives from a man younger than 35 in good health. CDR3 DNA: TGTGCCAGCTCACAGGGGGCAGGGTACACCTTC. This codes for CASSQGAGYTF.